This T cell receptor beta chain emerged from a study of tumour-infiltrating T cells in Burkitt lymphoma (TCRdb year 2020). Study-level background: The Burkitt lymphoma cohort comprised roughly 80 patients and spanned all epidemiological subtypes of the disease. TCR repertoire data were correlated with clinical outcome; productive clonality predicted overall and progression-free survival, independent of established prognosticators including age at diagnosis. What the authors observed across the whole study: Several public clonotypes shared across numerous Burkitt lymphoma patients were found, suggesting shared tumour neoantigen selection absent from diffuse large B-cell lymphoma.

Of note for this clone: Its antigen remains unidentified. No clone much larger than this one lies a single base away; base qualities are absent.

Library preparation used the immunoSEQ multiplex PCR assay. TCRdb took this table from immuneACCESS and kept in-frame rearrangements with V and J called. Such tables lack part of the clones; where checked against another copy, unresolved V genes explain under half of the gap, and the rest is unexplained. Recorded for this sample are over a thousand clones; more than 10% of them occurred a single time. Jointly, the top ten make up around 20% of the sample. The CDR3 contains 13 residues, cysteine and phenylalanine counted. Only the CDR3 part of the read is kept: 39 bases, read in frame from the first base. As encoded in the germline V gene (reference sequence), CDR1 is LNHDA while CDR2 is SQIVND. V ends up 7 bases short and J 7 bases short, with an unmatched junction base count of 7.

This clonotype was obtained from a human donor with Burkitt lymphoma. This chain is built from TRBV19 and TRBJ2-4; 7 bases in the junction line up with TRBD1. The sequenced sample consisted of tumor tissue. The DNA is TGTGCCAGTACCTGGACAGGCTACAACATTCAGTACTTC. The encoded protein is CASTWTGYNIQYF.